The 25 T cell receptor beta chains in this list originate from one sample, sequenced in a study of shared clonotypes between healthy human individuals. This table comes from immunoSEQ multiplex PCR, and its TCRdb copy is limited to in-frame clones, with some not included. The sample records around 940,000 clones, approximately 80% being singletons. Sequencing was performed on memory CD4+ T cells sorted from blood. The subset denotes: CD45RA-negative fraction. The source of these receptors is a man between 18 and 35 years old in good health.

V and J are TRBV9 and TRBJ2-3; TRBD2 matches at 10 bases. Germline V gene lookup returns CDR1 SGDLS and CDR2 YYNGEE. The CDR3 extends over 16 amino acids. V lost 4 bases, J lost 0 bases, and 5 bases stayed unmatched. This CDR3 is CASSFAAGGSTDTQYF. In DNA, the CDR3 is TGTGCCAGCAGCTTCGCAGCGGGGGGGAGCACAGATACGCAGTATTTT.

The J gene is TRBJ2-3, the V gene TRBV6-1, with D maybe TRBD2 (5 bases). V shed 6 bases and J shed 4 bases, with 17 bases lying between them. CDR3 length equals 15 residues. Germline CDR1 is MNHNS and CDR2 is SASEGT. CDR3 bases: TGTGCCAGCAGGGGCTGGGTAGCGTTGGCAGATACGCAGTATTTT. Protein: CASRGWVALADTQYF.

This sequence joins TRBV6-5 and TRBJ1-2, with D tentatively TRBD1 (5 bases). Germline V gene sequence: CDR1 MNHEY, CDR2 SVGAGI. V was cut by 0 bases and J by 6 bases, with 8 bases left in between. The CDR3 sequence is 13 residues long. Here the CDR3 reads CASSYSRQNGYTF. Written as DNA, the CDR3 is TGTGCCAGCAGTTACTCTAGACAGAATGGCTACACCTTC.

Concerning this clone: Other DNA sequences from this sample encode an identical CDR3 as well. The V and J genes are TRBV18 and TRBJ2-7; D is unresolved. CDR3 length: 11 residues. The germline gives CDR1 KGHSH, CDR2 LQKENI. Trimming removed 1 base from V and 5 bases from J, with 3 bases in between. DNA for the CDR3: TGTGCCAGCTCACCACGGGACGAGCAGTACTTC. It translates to CASSPRDEQYF.

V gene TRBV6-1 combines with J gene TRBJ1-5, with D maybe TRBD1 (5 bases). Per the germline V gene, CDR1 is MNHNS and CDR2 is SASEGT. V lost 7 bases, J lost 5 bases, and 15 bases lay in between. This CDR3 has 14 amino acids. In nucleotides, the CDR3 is TGTGCCAGCAAGTACCGCAGGGACTATCAGCCCCAGCATTTT. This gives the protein CASKYRRDYQPQHF.

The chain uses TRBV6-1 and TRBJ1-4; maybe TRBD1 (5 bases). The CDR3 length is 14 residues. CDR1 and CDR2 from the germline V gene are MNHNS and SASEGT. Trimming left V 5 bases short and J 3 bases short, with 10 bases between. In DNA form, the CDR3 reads TGTGCCAGCAGTCGGGGCTCGTCTAATGAAAAACTGTTTTTT. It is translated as CASSRGSSNEKLFF.

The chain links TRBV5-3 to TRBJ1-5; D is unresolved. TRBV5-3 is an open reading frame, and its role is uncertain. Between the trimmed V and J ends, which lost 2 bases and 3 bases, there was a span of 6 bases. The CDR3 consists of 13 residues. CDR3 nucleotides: TGTGCCAGAAGCTTCCCTAACAATCAGCCCCAGCATTTT. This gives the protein CARSFPNNQPQHF.

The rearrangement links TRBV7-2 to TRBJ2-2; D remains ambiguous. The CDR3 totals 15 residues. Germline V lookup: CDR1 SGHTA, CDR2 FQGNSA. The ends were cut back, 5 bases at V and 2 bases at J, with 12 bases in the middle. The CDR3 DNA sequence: TGTGCCAGCAGCCTATCAGGCTTTAACACCGGGGAGCTGTTTTTT. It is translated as CASSLSGFNTGELFF. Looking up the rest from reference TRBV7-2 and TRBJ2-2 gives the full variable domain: GAGVSQSPSNKVTEKGKDVELRCDPISGHTALYWYRQSLGQGLEFLIYFQGNSAPDKSGLPSDRFSAERTGGSVSTLTIQRTQQEDSAVYLCASSLSGFNTGELFFGEGSRLTVL.

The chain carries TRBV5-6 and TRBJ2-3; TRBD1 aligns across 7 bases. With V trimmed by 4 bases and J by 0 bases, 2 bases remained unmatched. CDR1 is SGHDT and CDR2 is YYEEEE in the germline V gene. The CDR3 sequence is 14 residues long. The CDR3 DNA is TGTGCCAGCAGCCCGGACAGGAGCACAGATACGCAGTATTTT. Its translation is CASSPDRSTDTQYF.

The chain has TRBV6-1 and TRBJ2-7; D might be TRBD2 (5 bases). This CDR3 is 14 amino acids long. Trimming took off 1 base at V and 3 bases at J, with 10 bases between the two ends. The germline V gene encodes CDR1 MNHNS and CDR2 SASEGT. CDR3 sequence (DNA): TGTGCCAGCAGTGAAGGGCCCGAGGGCTACGAGCAGTACTTC. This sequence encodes CASSEGPEGYEQYF.

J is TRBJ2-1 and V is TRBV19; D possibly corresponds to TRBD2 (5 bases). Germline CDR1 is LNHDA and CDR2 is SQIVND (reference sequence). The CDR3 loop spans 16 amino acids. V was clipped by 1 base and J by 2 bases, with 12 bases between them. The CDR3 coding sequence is TGTGCCAGTAGTATAGGAGGACTGTTGGCCTACAATGAGCAGTTCTTC. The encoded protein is CASSIGGLLAYNEQFF.

CDR3 residues: CASMQRESNQPQHF. CDR3 nucleotide sequence: TGTGCCAGTATGCAACGGGAAAGCAATCAGCCCCAGCATTTT. This rearrangement joins TRBV19 to TRBJ1-5; D not resolved. This CDR3 region has 14 residues. Trimming took off 7 bases at V and 1 base at J, with 11 bases between the two ends. Germline V lookup: CDR1 LNHDA, CDR2 SQIVND (reference sequence). Full variable domain (remainder filled in from reference TRBV19 and TRBJ1-5): DGGITQSPKYLFRKEGQNVTLSCEQNLNHDAMYWYRQDPGQGLRLIYYSQIVNDFQKGDIAEGYSVSREKKESFPLTVTSAQKNPTAFYLCASMQRESNQPQHFGDGTRLSIL.

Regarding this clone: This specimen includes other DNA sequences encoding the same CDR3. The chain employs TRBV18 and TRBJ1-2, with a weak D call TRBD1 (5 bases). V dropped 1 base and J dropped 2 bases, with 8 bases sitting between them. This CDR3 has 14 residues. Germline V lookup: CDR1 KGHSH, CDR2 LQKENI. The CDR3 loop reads CASSPLDTNYGYTF. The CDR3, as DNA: TGTGCCAGCTCACCACTGGACACAAACTATGGCTACACCTTC.

The DNA for the CDR3 is TGTGCCAGCAGTCCGGGGTTTCGCACAGATACGCAGTATTTT. Protein: CASSPGFRTDTQYF. This chain links TRBV2 with TRBJ2-3, with D perhaps TRBD2 (5 bases). Germline CDR1 is SNHLY and CDR2 is FYNNEI. Trimming took 5 bases from V and 1 from J, leaving 10 bases between them. This CDR3 contains 14 residues.

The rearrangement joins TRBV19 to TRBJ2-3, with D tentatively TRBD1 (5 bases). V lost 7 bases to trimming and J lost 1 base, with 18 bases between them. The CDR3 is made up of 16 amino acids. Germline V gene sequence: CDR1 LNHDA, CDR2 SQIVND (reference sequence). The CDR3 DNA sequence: TGTGCCAGTACACCGTTTTCGACAGAAGGCACAGATACGCAGTATTTT. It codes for CASTPFSTEGTDTQYF.

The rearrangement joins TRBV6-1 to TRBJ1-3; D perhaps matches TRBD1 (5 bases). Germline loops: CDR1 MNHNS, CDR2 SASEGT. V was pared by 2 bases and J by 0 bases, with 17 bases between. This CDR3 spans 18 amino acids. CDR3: CASSEYGAGISSGNTIYF. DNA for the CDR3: TGTGCCAGCAGTGAATACGGGGCTGGTATCTCCTCTGGAAACACCATATATTTT.

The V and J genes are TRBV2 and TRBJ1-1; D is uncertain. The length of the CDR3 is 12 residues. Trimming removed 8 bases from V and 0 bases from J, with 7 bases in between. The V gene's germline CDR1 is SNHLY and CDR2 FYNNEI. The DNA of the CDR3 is TGTGCCAGCCGTAGACTGAACACTGAAGCTTTCTTT. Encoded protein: CASRRLNTEAFF.

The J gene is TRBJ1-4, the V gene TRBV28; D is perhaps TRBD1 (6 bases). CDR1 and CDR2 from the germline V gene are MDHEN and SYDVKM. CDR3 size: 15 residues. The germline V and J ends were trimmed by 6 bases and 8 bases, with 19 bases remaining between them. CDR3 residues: CASRGPGDSREKLFF. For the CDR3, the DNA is TGTGCCAGCAGGGGCCCAGGGGATTCTCGGGAAAAACTGTTTTTT.

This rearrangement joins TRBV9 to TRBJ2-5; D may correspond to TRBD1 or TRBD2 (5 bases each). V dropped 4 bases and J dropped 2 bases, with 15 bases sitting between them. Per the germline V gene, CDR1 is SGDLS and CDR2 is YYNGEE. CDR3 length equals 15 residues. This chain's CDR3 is CASSLGVGSQETQYF. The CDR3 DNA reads TGTGCCAGCAGCCTGGGGGTAGGGTCACAAGAGACCCAGTACTTC.

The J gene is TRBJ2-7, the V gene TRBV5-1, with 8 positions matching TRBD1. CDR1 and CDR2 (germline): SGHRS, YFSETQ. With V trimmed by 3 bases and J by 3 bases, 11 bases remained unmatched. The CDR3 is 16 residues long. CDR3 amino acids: CASSSSGTGGDYEQYF. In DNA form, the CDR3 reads TGCGCCAGCAGCTCCTCCGGGACAGGAGGTGACTACGAGCAGTACTTC.

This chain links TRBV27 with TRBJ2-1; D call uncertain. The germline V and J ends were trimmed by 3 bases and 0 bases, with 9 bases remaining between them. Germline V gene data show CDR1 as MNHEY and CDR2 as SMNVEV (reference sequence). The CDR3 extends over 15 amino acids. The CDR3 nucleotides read TGTGCCAGCAGTTTTTGGGTAGCCTCCTACAATGAGCAGTTCTTC. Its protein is CASSFWVASYNEQFF.

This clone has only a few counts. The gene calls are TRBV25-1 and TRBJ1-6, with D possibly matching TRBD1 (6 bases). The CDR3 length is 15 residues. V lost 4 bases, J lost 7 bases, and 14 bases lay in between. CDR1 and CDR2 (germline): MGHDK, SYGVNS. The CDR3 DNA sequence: TGTGCCAGCAGTGCCCGGGACACCGACAATTCACCCCTCCACTTT. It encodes CASSARDTDNSPLHF.

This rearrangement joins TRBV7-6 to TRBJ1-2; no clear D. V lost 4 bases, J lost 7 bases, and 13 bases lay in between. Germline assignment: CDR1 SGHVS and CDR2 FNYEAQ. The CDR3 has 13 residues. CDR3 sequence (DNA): TGTGCCAGCAGCTCCGGTCTTTCGGGTGGCTACACCTTC. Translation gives CASSSGLSGGYTF.

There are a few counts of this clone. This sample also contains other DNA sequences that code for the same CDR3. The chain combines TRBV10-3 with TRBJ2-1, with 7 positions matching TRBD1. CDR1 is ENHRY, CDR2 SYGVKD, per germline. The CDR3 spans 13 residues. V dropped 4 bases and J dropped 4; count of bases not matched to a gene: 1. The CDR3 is CAISGTGYNEQFF. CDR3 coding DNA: TGTGCCATCAGTGGGACAGGATACAATGAGCAGTTCTTC.

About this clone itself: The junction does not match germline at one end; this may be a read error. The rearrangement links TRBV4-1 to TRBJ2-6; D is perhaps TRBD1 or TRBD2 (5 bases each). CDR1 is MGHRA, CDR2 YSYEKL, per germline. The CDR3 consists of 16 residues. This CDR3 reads CASSQGGGAGANVLAF. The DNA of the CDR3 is TGCGCCAGCAGCCAAGGAGGAGGCGCTGGGGCCAACGTCCTGGCTTTC.